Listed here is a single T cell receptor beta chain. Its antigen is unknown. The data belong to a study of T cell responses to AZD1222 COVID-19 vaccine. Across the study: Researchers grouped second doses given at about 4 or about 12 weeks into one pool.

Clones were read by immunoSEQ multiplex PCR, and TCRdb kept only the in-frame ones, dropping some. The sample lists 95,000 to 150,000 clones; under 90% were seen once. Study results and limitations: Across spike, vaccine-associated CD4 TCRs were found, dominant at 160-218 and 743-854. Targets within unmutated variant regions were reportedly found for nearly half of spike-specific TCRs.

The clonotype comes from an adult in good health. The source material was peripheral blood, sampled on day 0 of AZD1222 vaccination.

This CDR3 is CASTPTGGVSEQYF. Here the CDR3 DNA reads TGTGCCAGCACTCCAACAGGGGGCGTGTCCGAGCAGTACTTC. V gene TRBV27 combines with J gene TRBJ2-7, with 9 bases identical to TRBD1. Germline CDR1 reads MNHEY; CDR2 reads SMNVEV (reference sequence). The CDR3 consists of 14 residues. V gave up 7 bases and J gave up 6 bases; unmatched junction bases: 10.